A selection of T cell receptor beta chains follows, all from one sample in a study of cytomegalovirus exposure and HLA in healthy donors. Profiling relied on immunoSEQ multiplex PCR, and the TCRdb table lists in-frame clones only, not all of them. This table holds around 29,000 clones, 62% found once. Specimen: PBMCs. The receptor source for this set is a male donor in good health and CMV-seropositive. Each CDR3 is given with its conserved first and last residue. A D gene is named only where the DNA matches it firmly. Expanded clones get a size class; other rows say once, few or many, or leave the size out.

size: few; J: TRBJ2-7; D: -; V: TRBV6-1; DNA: TGTGCCAGCAGTGAAGCGCTTCGAGGAGCAACTAGGGACTCCTACGAGCAGTACTTC; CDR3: CASSEALRGATRDSYEQYF
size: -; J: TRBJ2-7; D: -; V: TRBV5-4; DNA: TGTGCCAGCAGCCCTGAGGGGGGGGCGTACGAGCAGTACTTC; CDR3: CASSPEGGAYEQYF
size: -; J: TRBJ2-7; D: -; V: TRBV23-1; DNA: TGCGCCAGCAGTCATAACGAACAGGCCTACGAGCAGTACTTC; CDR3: CASSHNEQAYEQYF
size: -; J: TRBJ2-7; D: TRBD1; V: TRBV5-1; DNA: TGCGCCAGCAGCTTGGAGGGACAGGCTCACGAGCAGTACTTC; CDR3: CASSLEGQAHEQYF
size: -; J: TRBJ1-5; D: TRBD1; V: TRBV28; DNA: TGTGCCAGCACTACGGCCCCAGGGGGCCCTCAGCCCCAGCATTTT; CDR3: CASTTAPGGPQPQHF
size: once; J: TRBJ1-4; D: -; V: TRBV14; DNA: TGTGCCAGCAGCCGGGACGGCGGAGGGCTGTTTTTT; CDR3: CASSRDGGGLFF
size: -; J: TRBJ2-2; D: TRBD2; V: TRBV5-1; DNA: TGCGCCAGCAGCTCGGGCGGGGGAAACACCGGGGAGCTGTTTTTT; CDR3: CASSSGGGNTGELFF
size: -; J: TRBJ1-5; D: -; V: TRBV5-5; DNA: TGTGCCAGCAGCTTGGGAGGGTCAACAGATCAGCCCCAGCATTTT; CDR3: CASSLGGSTDQPQHF
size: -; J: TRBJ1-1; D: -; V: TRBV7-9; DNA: TGTGCCAGCAGCCTCGACTACACTGAAGCTTTCTTT; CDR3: CASSLDYTEAFF
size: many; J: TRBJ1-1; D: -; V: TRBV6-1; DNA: TGTGCCAGCAGTACATCAGAAACTGAAGCTTTCTTT; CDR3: CASSTSETEAFF
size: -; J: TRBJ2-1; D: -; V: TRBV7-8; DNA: TGTGCCAGCAGCCCACAGGGATACAATGAGCAGTTCTTC; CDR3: CASSPQGYNEQFF
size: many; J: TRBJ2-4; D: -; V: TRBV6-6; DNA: TGTGCCAGCAGTGGCGGACAGGAGGGAAACATTCAGTACTTC; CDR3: CASSGGQEGNIQYF
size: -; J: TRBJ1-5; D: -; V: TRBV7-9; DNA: TGTGCCAGCAGCCCCCCCGGGGGGCCCCAGCATTTT; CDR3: CASSPPGGPQHF
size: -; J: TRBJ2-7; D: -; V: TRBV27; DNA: TGTGCCAGCAGCGCCCTGGGGGGCTCCTACGAGCAGTACTTC; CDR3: CASSALGGSYEQYF
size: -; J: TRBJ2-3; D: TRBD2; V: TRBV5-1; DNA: TGCGCCAGCAGCCCCTCTAGCGGGAGAAGCACAGATACGCAGTATTTT; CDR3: CASSPSSGRSTDTQYF
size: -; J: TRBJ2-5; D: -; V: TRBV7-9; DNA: -; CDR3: CASSLVSFRARGQETQYF
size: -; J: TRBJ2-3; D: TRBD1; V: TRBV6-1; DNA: TGTGCCAGCAGTGTGGTAAGGGGGCACGGAGATACGCAGTATTTT; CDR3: CASSVVRGHGDTQYF
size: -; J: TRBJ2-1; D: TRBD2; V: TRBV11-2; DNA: TGTGCCAGCAGCAGTAGCGGGGACGCCCGCTCCTACAATGAGCAGTTCTTC; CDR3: CASSSSGDARSYNEQFF
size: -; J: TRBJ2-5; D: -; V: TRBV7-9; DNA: TGTGCCAGCAGCCCCACGGCTAGTAGGCGTACCCAGTACTTC; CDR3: CASSPTASRRTQYF
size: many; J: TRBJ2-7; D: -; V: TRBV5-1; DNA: TGCGCCAGCAGCTTGCGGGAGTTCAACGAGCAGTACTTC; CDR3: CASSLREFNEQYF
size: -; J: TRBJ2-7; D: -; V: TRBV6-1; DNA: TGTGCCAGCAGTGTTTATGACGACGGGTACGAGCAGTACTTC; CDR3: CASSVYDDGYEQYF
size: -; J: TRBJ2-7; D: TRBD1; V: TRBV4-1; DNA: TGCGCCAGCAGCCCTCAAGGGGACAGGGCGCACGAGCAGTACTTC; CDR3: CASSPQGDRAHEQYF
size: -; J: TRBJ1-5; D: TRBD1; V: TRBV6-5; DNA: TGTGCCAGTCGACGGACAGGGGGCAATCAGCCCCAGCATTTT; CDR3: CASRRTGGNQPQHF
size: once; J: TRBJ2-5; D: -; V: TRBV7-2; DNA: TGTGCCAGCAGCCAGGAAGGGAGGACCCAGTACTTC; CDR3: CASSQEGRTQYF
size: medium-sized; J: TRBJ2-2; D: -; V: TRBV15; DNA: TGTGCCACCAGCAGAGATAGTATCGGGGAGCTGTTTTTT; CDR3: CATSRDSIGELFF
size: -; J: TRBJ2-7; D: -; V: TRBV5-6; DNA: TGTGCCAGCAGCTTGGCAGGTGCATCCTACGAGCAGTACTTC; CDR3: CASSLAGASYEQYF
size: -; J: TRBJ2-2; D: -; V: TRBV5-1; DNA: TGCGCCAGCAGCTTTTTCAGGGACACCGGGGAGCTGTTTTTT; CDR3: CASSFFRDTGELFF
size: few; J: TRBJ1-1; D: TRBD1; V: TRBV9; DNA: TGTGCCAGCAGCGCTTACAGGGGGAGGGACACTGAAGCTTTCTTT; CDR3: CASSAYRGRDTEAFF
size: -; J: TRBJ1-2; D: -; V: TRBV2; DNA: TGTGCCAGCAGTTCCCAGGGTAGGGACTATGGCTACACCTTC; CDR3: CASSSQGRDYGYTF
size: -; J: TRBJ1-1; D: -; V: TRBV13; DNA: TGTGCCAGCAGCAGCGGGGGAGCGGAGGCTTTCTTT; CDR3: CASSSGGAEAFF
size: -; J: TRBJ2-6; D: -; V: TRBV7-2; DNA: TGTGCCAGCAGCTCCTACTCCGGGGCCAACGTCCTGACTTTC; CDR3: CASSSYSGANVLTF
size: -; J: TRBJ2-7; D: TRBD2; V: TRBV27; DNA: TGTGCCAGCAGTTTCCGGCGGGAGGGCCGAGAGCAGTACTTC; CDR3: CASSFRREGREQYF
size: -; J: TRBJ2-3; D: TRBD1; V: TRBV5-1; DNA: TGCGCCAGCAGGGCCGGGTCACAGGGGCCTGGCACAGATACGCAGTATTTT; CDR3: CASRAGSQGPGTDTQYF
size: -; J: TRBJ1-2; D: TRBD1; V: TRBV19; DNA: TGTGCCAGTCGGGACAGGGTGGACTATGGCTACACCTTC; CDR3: CASRDRVDYGYTF
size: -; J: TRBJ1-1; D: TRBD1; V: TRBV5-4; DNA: TGTGCCAGCAGCAGCGGACAGGGGGCGAGAACTGAAGCTTTCTTT; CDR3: CASSSGQGARTEAFF
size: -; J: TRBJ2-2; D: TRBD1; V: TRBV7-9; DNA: TGTGCCAGCAGCTTCGCAGGGGGCCCGAACACCGGGGAGCTGTTTTTT; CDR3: CASSFAGGPNTGELFF
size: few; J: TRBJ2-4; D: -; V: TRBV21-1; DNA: TGTGCCAGCAGCAAAGGCAACCAGGGCGCCAAAAACATTCAGTACTTC; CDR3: CASSKGNQGAKNIQYF
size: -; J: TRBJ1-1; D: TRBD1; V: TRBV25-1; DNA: TGTGCCAGCAGAGGACAGGGGAACACTGAAGCTTTCTTT; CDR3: CASRGQGNTEAFF
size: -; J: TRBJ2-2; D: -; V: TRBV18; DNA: TGTGCCAGCTCACCAAGGGACTTACGCACCGGGGAGCTGTTTTTT; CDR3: CASSPRDLRTGELFF
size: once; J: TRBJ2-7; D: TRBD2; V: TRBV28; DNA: TGTGCCAGCAGCCCGGGGACTAGCGGGAGTCCCGAGCAGTACTTC; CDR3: CASSPGTSGSPEQYF
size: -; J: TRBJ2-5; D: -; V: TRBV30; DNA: TGTGCCTGGGGCGGGGTTGAGACCCAGTACTTC; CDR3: CAWGGVETQYF
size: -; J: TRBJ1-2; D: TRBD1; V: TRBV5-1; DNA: TGCGCCAGCAGCTCCCGGACAGGTTTGGATGGCTACACCTTC; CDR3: CASSSRTGLDGYTF
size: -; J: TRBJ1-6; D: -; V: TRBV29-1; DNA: TGCAGCGCACAGGGTAACGCAAGTTCACCCCTCCACTTT; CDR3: CSAQGNASSPLHF
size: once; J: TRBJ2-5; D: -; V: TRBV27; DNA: TGTGCCAGCAGTTTATGGGGGGAAGGGAGGGAGACCCAGTACTTC; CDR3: CASSLWGEGRETQYF
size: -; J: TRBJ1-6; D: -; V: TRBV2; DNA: TGTGCCAGCAGTGAAGGGGAGGGCAGGCGGGATTCACCCCTCCACTTT; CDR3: CASSEGEGRRDSPLHF
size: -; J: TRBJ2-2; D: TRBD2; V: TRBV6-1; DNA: TGTGCCAGCACCCCGGGGGGGGCCCACACCGGGGAGCTGTTTTTT; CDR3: CASTPGGAHTGELFF
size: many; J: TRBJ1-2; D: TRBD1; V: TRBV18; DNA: TGTGCCAGCTCACCAAGGACAGGGAGTGGCTACACCTTC; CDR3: CASSPRTGSGYTF